These 27 T cell receptor beta chains share one sample of origin, sequenced in a study of cytomegalovirus exposure and HLA in healthy donors. PCR was performed using 60 Vbeta and 13 Jbeta primers. Libraries were prepared by immunoSEQ multiplex PCR; TCRdb keeps only in-frame clonotypes and omits some of them. This table holds 310,000 or so clones, 70% to 90% found once. Sequencing used PBMCs. Every receptor here comes from a woman in her late teens or twenties in good health and CMV-seronegative.

V is TRBV18 and J is TRBJ2-1, with 11 positions matching TRBD2. The germline V gene has CDR1 KGHSH and CDR2 LQKENI. After removal of 6 bases from V and 6 bases from J, the junction contained 4 bases not matched to a gene. The CDR3 is 14 amino acids. The CDR3 loop is CASSALAGGNEQFF. Here the CDR3 DNA reads TGTGCCAGCTCGGCCCTAGCGGGGGGCAATGAGCAGTTCTTC.

J is TRBJ1-1 and V is TRBV19; D might be TRBD1 (5 bases). This CDR3 comprises 14 residues. Trimming shortened V by 6 bases and J by 1 base, and 12 bases separated the two germline ends. Germline CDR1 and CDR2: LNHDA and SQIVND (reference sequence). The CDR3: CASRRSTGNTEAFF. CDR3 nucleotide sequence: TGTGCCAGTAGGCGATCTACAGGGAACACTGAAGCTTTCTTT.

CDR3 sequence reads: CASSTTSGAYNEQFF. CDR3 nucleotides: TGTGCCAGCAGCACTACTAGCGGAGCCTACAATGAGCAGTTCTTC. The V gene is TRBV7-8, the J gene TRBJ2-1; 8 bases are shared with TRBD2. The CDR3 loop spans 15 amino acids. The germline CDR1 and CDR2 sequences are SGHVS and FQNEAQ. V trimming: 5 bases; J trimming: 2 bases; junction bases outside the gene matches: 5. Full variable domain (remainder filled in from reference TRBV7-8 and TRBJ2-1): GAGVSQSPRYKVAKRGQDVALRCDPISGHVSLFWYQQALGQGPEFLTYFQNEAQLDKSGLPSDRFFAERPEGSVSTLKIQRTQQEDSAVYLCASSTTSGAYNEQFFGPGTRLTVL.

CDR3 bases: TGTGCCACCAACGGACAACAGGGCTTGGGTGCTTTCTTT. This translates into CATNGQQGLGAFF. The chain recombines TRBV6-1 with TRBJ1-1; possible D gene TRBD1, 6 bases. The CDR3 length is 13 residues. Germline CDR1 MNHNS, CDR2 SASEGT. With 10 bases removed from V and 11 bases from J, the gap between germline ends came to 23 bases.

This clone was picked up one time. The chain links TRBV7-3 to TRBJ2-5, with 10 bases that match TRBD2. The CDR3 is made up of 15 amino acids. V lost 2 bases to trimming and J lost 3 bases; unmatched junction nucleotides: 3. Germline V lookup: CDR1 SGHTA, CDR2 FQGTGA. The CDR3 loop is CASSLLAGVEETQYF. CDR3 nucleotide sequence: TGTGCCAGCAGCTTACTAGCGGGGGTGGAAGAGACCCAGTACTTC.

CDR3 region: CASSPRRGSETQYF. The DNA for the CDR3 is TGTGCCAGCAGCCCACGACGGGGGTCGGAGACCCAGTACTTC. The chain is built from TRBV25-1 and TRBJ2-5, with D possibly TRBD2 on 6 matching bases. The CDR3 extends over 14 amino acids. V was shortened by 6 bases and J by 5 bases, with 16 bases between the two germline ends. In germline, CDR1 is MGHDK, CDR2 SYGVNS.

The V and J genes are TRBV7-3 and TRBJ2-6; D remains ambiguous. The CDR3 sequence is 14 residues long. V was shortened by 3 bases and J by 0 bases, with 3 bases between the two germline ends. Germline lookup yields CDR1 SGHTA and CDR2 FQGTGA. The CDR3 nucleotides are TGTGCCAGCAGCTTTTACTCTGGGGCCAACGTCCTGACTTTC. This gives the protein CASSFYSGANVLTF. The variable domain in full, completed from reference TRBV7-3 and TRBJ2-6, reads GAGVSQTPSNKVTEKGKYVELRCDPISGHTALYWYRQSLGQGPEFLIYFQGTGAADDSGLPNDRFFAVRPEGSVSTLKIQRTERGDSAVYLCASSFYSGANVLTFGAGSRLTVL.

This chain uses TRBV2 with TRBJ1-4; 8 nucleotides line up with TRBD1. This CDR3 has 15 amino acids. V was pared by 3 bases and J by 8 bases, with 8 bases of the junction left unmatched. From germline, CDR1 is SNHLY and CDR2 FYNNEI. The CDR3 loop is CASSDRTGRWEKLFF. For the CDR3, the DNA is TGTGCCAGCAGTGACCGGACAGGGAGATGGGAAAAACTGTTTTTT.

The chain carries TRBV29-1 and TRBJ1-2, with 7 positions matching TRBD1. The CDR3 has 12 amino acids. Germline assignment: CDR1 SQVTM and CDR2 ANQGSEA. V shed 7 bases, J shed 5 bases, and the junction held 7 bases outside the gene matches. CDR3 coding DNA: TGCAGCGCTTACGGACAGGAATATGGCTACACCTTC. Translation: CSAYGQEYGYTF.

V gene TRBV7-9 combines with J gene TRBJ2-7; D gene ambiguous. This CDR3 spans 14 amino acids. V shed 1 base and J shed 4 bases, with 11 bases lying between them. Germline V gives CDR1 SEHNR, CDR2 FQNEAQ (reference sequence). The CDR3 is CASSLEYGKYEQYF. DNA for the CDR3: TGTGCCAGCAGCTTAGAATATGGCAAGTACGAGCAGTACTTC. Filled out from reference TRBV7-9 and TRBJ2-7, the complete variable domain reads DTGVSQNPRHKITKRGQNVTFRCDPISEHNRLYWYRQTLGQGPEFLTYFQNEAQLEKSRLLSDRFSAERPKGSFSTLEIQRTEQGDSAMYLCASSLEYGKYEQYFGPGTRLTVT.

This clone was picked up a small number of times. The J gene is TRBJ2-2, the V gene TRBV29-1, with 9 bases that match TRBD1. CDR1 and CDR2 from the germline V gene are SQVTM and ANQGSEA. CDR3 length: 13 amino acids. V shed 6 bases, J shed 7 bases, and the junction held 6 bases outside the gene matches. CDR3 in DNA: TGCAGCGTGGGACAGGGAGGAGTCGGGGAGCTGTTTTTT. Translation gives CSVGQGGVGELFF.

V gene TRBV7-6 combines with J gene TRBJ2-6; D gene uncertain. CDR1 is SGHVS, CDR2 FNYEAQ, per germline. The ends were cut back, 6 bases at V and 2 bases at J, with 8 bases in the middle. CDR3 size: 14 residues. In DNA, the CDR3 is TGTGCCAGCAGTCTAGATCCTGGGGCCAACGTCCTGACTTTC. Translated, it gives CASSLDPGANVLTF.

The chain carries TRBV5-5 and TRBJ2-5, with D unresolved. The DNA end is more similar to TRBJ2-7, so the J call may be wrong. The CDR3 extends over 12 amino acids. Germline CDR1 and CDR2: SGHKS and YYEKEE (reference sequence). Here the CDR3 DNA reads TGTGCCAGCAGCTTAACGGACTACGAGCAGTACTTC. Translation gives CASSLTDYEQYF.

J is TRBJ2-2 and V is TRBV29-1; 9 nucleotides align to TRBD1. The V and J ends lost 6 bases and 6 bases, in that order; junction bases with no gene match: 5. This CDR3 region has 13 residues. Germline-derived CDR1 and CDR2 are SQVTM and ANQGSEA. The chain's CDR3 is CSVGQGRAGELFF. The DNA for the CDR3 is TGCAGCGTCGGACAGGGGCGGGCCGGGGAGCTGTTTTTT.

V gene TRBV9 combines with J gene TRBJ1-2; maybe TRBD1 (6 bases). Germline values: CDR1 SGDLS, CDR2 YYNGEE. Trimming took 6 bases from V and 4 from J, leaving 19 bases between them. The CDR3 has 15 residues. The CDR3 spells CASNLGGGAGYGYTF. Written as DNA, the CDR3 is TGTGCCAGCAACCTTGGGGGGGGCGCGGGCTATGGCTACACCTTC.

This sequence joins TRBV19 and TRBJ2-2, with 7 nucleotides matching TRBD1. CDR3 size: 14 residues. Germline trimming cut 5 bases from V and 7 bases from J; bases unmatched to any gene: 7. Germline lookup yields CDR1 LNHDA and CDR2 SQIVND (reference sequence). The CDR3 bases are TGTGCCAGTAGTTATGGCTCAGGGGGCGGGGAGCTGTTTTTT. Protein: CASSYGSGGGELFF.

The chain is built from TRBV30 and TRBJ2-5, with D possibly being TRBD1 (6 bases). V gave up 3 bases and J gave up 2 bases, with 16 bases separating them. Germline values: CDR1 GTSNPN, CDR2 SVGIG (reference sequence). This CDR3 has 15 residues. This CDR3 is CAWSSSGQLQETQYF. CDR3 in DNA: TGTGCCTGGAGCTCTTCCGGACAGTTACAAGAGACCCAGTACTTC.

The chain uses TRBV2 and TRBJ2-7, with a tentative D call TRBD2 (6 bases). This CDR3 has 14 residues. The germline V gene encodes CDR1 SNHLY and CDR2 FYNNEI. Trimming cost V 4 bases and J 0 bases, with 10 bases left between them. The CDR3 nucleotides are TGTGCCAGCAGTGGGGTCGGGAGCTCCTACGAGCAGTACTTC. Translated, it gives CASSGVGSSYEQYF.

The genes are TRBV29-1 and TRBJ1-2, with TRBD1 matching 8 bases. The germline CDR1 and CDR2 sequences are SQVTM and ANQGSEA. J lost 0 bases, V lost 4 bases, and 4 bases had no gene match. This CDR3 spans 14 amino acids. In DNA form, the CDR3 reads TGCAGCGTTGCCGGGACAGGAGCTAACTATGGCTACACCTTC. As protein: CSVAGTGANYGYTF. The full variable domain, with the rest looked up from reference TRBV29-1 and TRBJ1-2, is SAVISQKPSRDICQRGTSLTIQCQVDSQVTMMFWYRQQPGQSLTLIATANQGSEATYESGFVIDKFPISRPNLTFSTLTVSNMSPEDSSIYLCSVAGTGANYGYTFGSGTRLTVV.

The CDR3 nucleotides are TGTGCCAGTAGCTCAGGGGGCGGCAATCAGCCCCAGCATTTT. This gives the protein CASSSGGGNQPQHF. This chain connects TRBV19 to TRBJ1-5, with TRBD1 identical over 8 bases. The CDR3 consists of 14 residues. CDR1 is LNHDA and CDR2 is SQIVND in the germline V gene (reference sequence). Trimming took 6 bases from V and 2 from J; bases not matched to a gene: 3.

This sequence joins TRBV18 and TRBJ1-4, with D perhaps matching TRBD1 (6 bases). The germline CDR1 and CDR2 sequences are KGHSH and LQKENI. V was shortened by 5 bases and J by 8 bases, with 15 bases between the two germline ends. This CDR3 contains 14 residues. DNA of the CDR3: TGTGCCAGCTCATCATCCGGGACACGGGAAAAACTGTTTTTT. Translated, it gives CASSSSGTREKLFF.

V usage is TRBV10-2 and J usage is TRBJ1-3; the match to TRBD1 covers 10 bases. Germline CDR1 reads WSHSY; CDR2 reads SAAADI. This CDR3 contains 20 residues. V was clipped by 0 bases and J by 0 bases; unmatched bases: 11. The CDR3, as DNA: TGCGCCAGCAGTGAGTCCCCCGGGACAGGGGTCGCATACTCTGGAAACACCATATATTTT. Its protein product is CASSESPGTGVAYSGNTIYF.

Points on this clone: Germline and junction disagree at one end, which may indicate a read error. The chain is built from TRBV25-1 and TRBJ1-1; TRBD1 is a possible D gene (5 bases). The CDR3 is made up of 15 amino acids. Germline assignment: CDR1 MGHDK and CDR2 SYGVNS. Here the CDR3 DNA reads TGTGCCAGCAGTGCCTCTTGGACGGTGGGGACTGAGGCTTTCTTT. It translates to CASSASWTVGTEAFF.

The chain has TRBV4-1 and TRBJ2-2, with 9 bases fitting TRBD1. The V gene end was trimmed by 2 bases and the J gene end by 4 bases; junction bases not matched to a gene: 8. The germline V gene encodes CDR1 MGHRA and CDR2 YSYEKL. The CDR3 extends over 17 amino acids. CDR3 sequence: CASSQPTGGMSTGELFF. The CDR3 nucleotides read TGCGCCAGCAGCCAACCCACAGGGGGCATGAGCACCGGGGAGCTGTTTTTT.

V and J are TRBV10-3 and TRBJ2-2; 15 bases map to TRBD2. From germline, CDR1 is ENHRY and CDR2 SYGVKD. The CDR3 extends over 15 amino acids. Trimming took 4 bases from V and 6 from J; bases not matched to a gene: 0. The CDR3 bases are TGTGCCATCAGTGGGACTAGCGGGGGGGCCGGGGAGCTGTTTTTT. It yields the protein CAISGTSGGAGELFF.

The chain links TRBV19 to TRBJ1-5; tentative D call: TRBD1 (6 bases). The V and J ends lost 3 bases and 5 bases respectively, with 8 bases between them. CDR3 length equals 13 residues. Germline V CDR1 and CDR2: LNHDA, SQIVND (reference sequence). CDR3 sequence: CASSIQGHQPQHF. The CDR3 nucleotides read TGTGCCAGTAGTATCCAGGGGCATCAGCCCCAGCATTTT.

V is TRBV5-5 and J is TRBJ2-5, with TRBD1 identical over 7 bases. Germline CDR1 reads SGHKS; CDR2 reads YYEKEE (reference sequence). J was trimmed by 3 bases and V by 4 bases; bases with no gene match: 9. CDR3 length: 15 residues. CDR3 coding DNA: TGTGCCAGCAGCCCGGGACAGCTAGGTAAAGAGACCCAGTACTTC. It translates to CASSPGQLGKETQYF.